This is a list of T cell receptor beta chains from one sample in a study of cytomegalovirus exposure and HLA in healthy donors. The assay was immunoSEQ multiplex PCR, and TCRdb's table has in-frame clones only and misses some. The table shows roughly 160,000 clones, with 65% to 85% occurring only once. Sequenced sample: PBMCs. The receptors shown here come from a male donor in good health and CMV-seronegative. The CDR3 runs from the conserved cysteine through the conserved F or W. D genes are given only for firm matches. Only part of the rows carry a size: once, few, many, or a class if the clone is expanded.

CDR3nt: TGTGCCAGCACTATAGGGACAGCGAACACCGGGGAGCTGTTTTTT
CDR3aa: CASTIGTANTGELFF
j_gene: TRBJ2-2
v_gene: TRBV9
d_gene: TRBD1
abundance: few

CDR3nt: TGTGCCAGCAGTTACTCGAACGGGGTTAAGTCCCAGTACTTC
CDR3aa: CASSYSNGVKSQYF
j_gene: TRBJ2-5
v_gene: TRBV6-6
d_gene: -
abundance: -

CDR3nt: TGTGCCAGCAGCGCCCCCGGACTCCCAAATGAGCAGTTCTTC
CDR3aa: CASSAPGLPNEQFF
j_gene: TRBJ2-1
v_gene: TRBV11-2
d_gene: -
abundance: -

CDR3nt: TGTGCCAGCAGTTCCCTCCGGGGTCCAACTGAAGCTTTCTTT
CDR3aa: CASSSLRGPTEAFF
j_gene: TRBJ1-1
v_gene: TRBV7-8
d_gene: -
abundance: -

CDR3nt: TGTGCCAGCAGTCTTAATCCGGGACTAGCGGGAGGGATAGATACGCAGTATTTT
CDR3aa: CASSLNPGLAGGIDTQYF
j_gene: TRBJ2-3
v_gene: TRBV27
d_gene: TRBD2
abundance: -

CDR3nt: TGTGCCAGCAGCTTAGTGGGGGGGGCAAACACTGAAGCTTTCTTT
CDR3aa: CASSLVGGANTEAFF
j_gene: TRBJ1-1
v_gene: TRBV7-6
d_gene: -
abundance: -

CDR3nt: TGTGCCAGCAGCTTGCAGGGACAGGGGGCCGGGGCCAACGTCCTGACTTTC
CDR3aa: CASSLQGQGAGANVLTF
j_gene: TRBJ2-6
v_gene: TRBV5-6
d_gene: TRBD1
abundance: -

CDR3nt: TGTGCCAGCAGCGTAGCTTCGGGGTCTGGAAACACCATATATTTT
CDR3aa: CASSVASGSGNTIYF
j_gene: TRBJ1-3
v_gene: TRBV9
d_gene: -
abundance: -

CDR3nt: TGTGCCAGCAGCAGACTAGCGGGAGGGCCAGAGACCCAGTACTTC
CDR3aa: CASSRLAGGPETQYF
j_gene: TRBJ2-5
v_gene: TRBV11-2
d_gene: TRBD2
abundance: once

CDR3nt: TGTGCCAGCAGCACGGGACTAGCGTCGCAAGAGACCCAGTACTTC
CDR3aa: CASSTGLASQETQYF
j_gene: TRBJ2-5
v_gene: TRBV7-7
d_gene: TRBD2
abundance: -

CDR3nt: TGCAGCGTTGAGAGGGGAGGGTCAAAGACCCAGTACTTC
CDR3aa: CSVERGGSKTQYF
j_gene: TRBJ2-5
v_gene: TRBV29-1
d_gene: TRBD2
abundance: -

CDR3nt: TGTGCCAGGGGTGGGGACAATAGCAATCAGCCCCAGCATTTT
CDR3aa: CARGGDNSNQPQHF
j_gene: TRBJ1-5
v_gene: TRBV6-1
d_gene: -
abundance: -

CDR3nt: TGCAGCGTTGGGGGGGAAAGAGGTGGCTACACCTTC
CDR3aa: CSVGGERGGYTF
j_gene: TRBJ1-2
v_gene: TRBV29-1
d_gene: -
abundance: -

CDR3nt: TGCGCCAGCAGCCAACCAGGGGCATCATCACCCCTCCACTTT
CDR3aa: CASSQPGASSPLHF
j_gene: TRBJ1-6
v_gene: TRBV4-1
d_gene: -
abundance: -

CDR3nt: TGCGCCAGCAGCCAAGATCGGGGCCTAGCGGGCAATGAGCAGTTCTTC
CDR3aa: CASSQDRGLAGNEQFF
j_gene: TRBJ2-1
v_gene: TRBV4-1
d_gene: TRBD2
abundance: -

CDR3nt: TGCGCCAGCAGTCTCGCCGCCCGGGACAGGGATGAGACCCAGTACTTC
CDR3aa: CASSLAARDRDETQYF
j_gene: TRBJ2-5
v_gene: TRBV23-1
d_gene: TRBD1
abundance: -

CDR3nt: TGTGCCAGCAATTCGGACACCCAAGAGACCCAGTACTTC
CDR3aa: CASNSDTQETQYF
j_gene: TRBJ2-5
v_gene: TRBV2
d_gene: -
abundance: -

CDR3nt: TGTGCCACAAAATCTAGCGGGGGGACGAACACCGGGGAGCTGTTTTTT
CDR3aa: CATKSSGGTNTGELFF
j_gene: TRBJ2-2
v_gene: TRBV10-3
d_gene: TRBD2
abundance: -

CDR3nt: TGTGCCAGTAGGGGAGGCGGGGGGAACAATCAGCCCCAGCATTTT
CDR3aa: CASRGGGGNNQPQHF
j_gene: TRBJ1-5
v_gene: TRBV19
d_gene: -
abundance: -

CDR3nt: TGTGCCAGCAGCCTGAGGGGCGGGAGGACGGATAAGGAGCAGTACTTC
CDR3aa: CASSLRGGRTDKEQYF
j_gene: TRBJ2-7
v_gene: TRBV11-2
d_gene: TRBD2
abundance: -

CDR3nt: TGTGCCAGCAGTCCACAGGGGACCGGGTCACCCCTCCACTTT
CDR3aa: CASSPQGTGSPLHF
j_gene: TRBJ1-6
v_gene: TRBV27
d_gene: TRBD1
abundance: -

CDR3nt: TGTGCCAGCAGTTACTCTGCGGTTAGCACCGGGGAGCTGTTTTTT
CDR3aa: CASSYSAVSTGELFF
j_gene: TRBJ2-2
v_gene: TRBV6-5
d_gene: -
abundance: once

CDR3nt: TGCGCCAGCAGCTTGGTCGACAGGACTGGGGCCAACGTCCTGACTTTC
CDR3aa: CASSLVDRTGANVLTF
j_gene: TRBJ2-6
v_gene: TRBV5-1
d_gene: -
abundance: -

CDR3nt: TGCGCCAGCAGCCAAGGCCCTAGCGGGAGCTATGAGCAGTTCTTC
CDR3aa: CASSQGPSGSYEQFF
j_gene: TRBJ2-1
v_gene: TRBV4-3
d_gene: TRBD2
abundance: few

CDR3nt: TGTGCCAGCAGCTCACAGGGGGGCCAGCCCCAGCATTTT
CDR3aa: CASSSQGGQPQHF
j_gene: TRBJ1-5
v_gene: TRBV7-8
d_gene: TRBD1
abundance: -

CDR3nt: TGTGCCAGCAGCCAGCCGGGACTAGCGGATTTCTACGAGCAGTACTTC
CDR3aa: CASSQPGLADFYEQYF
j_gene: TRBJ2-7
v_gene: TRBV7-8
d_gene: TRBD2
abundance: -

CDR3nt: TGTGCCAGCAGCTTACGGGCAACTAATGAAAAACTGTTTTTT
CDR3aa: CASSLRATNEKLFF
j_gene: TRBJ1-4
v_gene: TRBV7-2
d_gene: -
abundance: -

CDR3nt: TGTGCCAGCAGCGTTTCTACAGGGCCGAACACCGGGGAGCTGTTTTTT
CDR3aa: CASSVSTGPNTGELFF
j_gene: TRBJ2-2
v_gene: TRBV9
d_gene: -
abundance: -

CDR3nt: TGTGCCAGCAGCACATCCGGGACAGGGGCAGGCTACACCTTC
CDR3aa: CASSTSGTGAGYTF
j_gene: TRBJ1-2
v_gene: TRBV11-2
d_gene: TRBD1
abundance: -

CDR3nt: TGTGCCAGCAGCTCCAGTCCCCTAGCCAAAAACATTCAGTACTTC
CDR3aa: CASSSSPLAKNIQYF
j_gene: TRBJ2-4
v_gene: TRBV13
d_gene: -
abundance: -

CDR3nt: TGTGCCTGGAGGGGGGACAGGCCTTTTGAGGGCTACACCTTC
CDR3aa: CAWRGDRPFEGYTF
j_gene: TRBJ1-2
v_gene: TRBV30
d_gene: TRBD1
abundance: -

CDR3nt: TGTGCCAGCAGTTTGGCAGGGCAGAACACTGAAGCTTTCTTT
CDR3aa: CASSLAGQNTEAFF
j_gene: TRBJ1-1
v_gene: TRBV28
d_gene: -
abundance: -

CDR3nt: TGTGCCAGCAGTGAAGCGAGCGGGAGAGGGTCCGGGGAGCTGTTTTTT
CDR3aa: CASSEASGRGSGELFF
j_gene: TRBJ2-2
v_gene: TRBV6-1
d_gene: TRBD2
abundance: -

CDR3nt: TGTGCCAGCAGCTTAGGAACAGGGACCAACTATGGCTACACCTTC
CDR3aa: CASSLGTGTNYGYTF
j_gene: TRBJ1-2
v_gene: TRBV7-9
d_gene: -
abundance: -

CDR3nt: TGTGCCAGCTCACCACCTCAAGGACAGGGGTACTCTGGGGCCAACGTCCTGACTTTC
CDR3aa: CASSPPQGQGYSGANVLTF
j_gene: TRBJ2-6
v_gene: TRBV18
d_gene: TRBD1
abundance: -

CDR3nt: TGCGCCAGCAGCGCGGCCACAGGGGGTCCTCAAGGGGTAGCCAAAAACATTCAGTACTTC
CDR3aa: CASSAATGGPQGVAKNIQYF
j_gene: TRBJ2-4
v_gene: TRBV5-1
d_gene: TRBD1
abundance: -

CDR3nt: TGTGCCAGCAGCGTAGGTGGAGTACAGCCCCAGCATTTT
CDR3aa: CASSVGGVQPQHF
j_gene: TRBJ1-5
v_gene: TRBV9
d_gene: -
abundance: -

CDR3nt: TGTGCCAGCAGCTTCGGGGAATCGGAGACCCAGTACTTC
CDR3aa: CASSFGESETQYF
j_gene: TRBJ2-5
v_gene: TRBV5-6
d_gene: -
abundance: -

CDR3nt: TGTGCCAGCAGTCAAGGACAGAGGGGCTCCTACGAGCAGTACTTC
CDR3aa: CASSQGQRGSYEQYF
j_gene: TRBJ2-7
v_gene: TRBV7-8
d_gene: -
abundance: -

CDR3nt: TGTGCCAGTAGCCAGGACAGGAGGGGAAACACCATATATTTT
CDR3aa: CASSQDRRGNTIYF
j_gene: TRBJ1-3
v_gene: TRBV19
d_gene: TRBD1
abundance: -

CDR3nt: TGTGCCAGCAGCTTAGAGTGGAGCATAAATGAGCAGTTCTTC
CDR3aa: CASSLEWSINEQFF
j_gene: TRBJ2-1
v_gene: TRBV7-2
d_gene: -
abundance: -

CDR3nt: TGTGCCAGCAGCGAGGGGCGGGACGTGAGCTACACCTTC
CDR3aa: CASSEGRDVSYTF
j_gene: TRBJ1-2
v_gene: TRBV21-1
d_gene: -
abundance: once

CDR3nt: TGTGCCAGCAGGTCAGGTGGGGACAGCTCCCGGGGTGGCTACACCTTC
CDR3aa: CASRSGGDSSRGGYTF
j_gene: TRBJ1-2
v_gene: TRBV28
d_gene: TRBD1
abundance: -

CDR3nt: TGTGCCAGCAGTCCCACGTCCCCCCTCGGACAGACTAATGAGCAGTTCTTC
CDR3aa: CASSPTSPLGQTNEQFF
j_gene: TRBJ2-1
v_gene: TRBV27
d_gene: -
abundance: -

CDR3nt: TGCGCCAGCAGCCAAGGGTGGGGCAGCTACAATGAGCAGTTCTTC
CDR3aa: CASSQGWGSYNEQFF
j_gene: TRBJ2-1
v_gene: TRBV4-1
d_gene: -
abundance: few

CDR3nt: TGCGCCAGCAGCCCGGGACAGGGCGCCTACGAGCAGTACTTC
CDR3aa: CASSPGQGAYEQYF
j_gene: TRBJ2-7
v_gene: TRBV4-3
d_gene: TRBD1
abundance: -

CDR3nt: TGCGCCAGCAGCTTGGCGTTAGCGGGAGGTTACAATGAGCAGTTCTTC
CDR3aa: CASSLALAGGYNEQFF
j_gene: TRBJ2-1
v_gene: TRBV5-1
d_gene: TRBD2
abundance: -

CDR3nt: TGCGCCAGCAGCTTGGGGAACTCGGGACAGGGGAATTCACCCCTCCACTTT
CDR3aa: CASSLGNSGQGNSPLHF
j_gene: TRBJ1-6
v_gene: TRBV5-1
d_gene: TRBD1
abundance: -

CDR3nt: TGCGCCAGCAGCTTGACACAGGGGGATTACGAGCAGTACTTC
CDR3aa: CASSLTQGDYEQYF
j_gene: TRBJ2-7
v_gene: TRBV5-1
d_gene: TRBD1
abundance: -